Described below is a single T cell receptor (beta chain) sequence and its context. This entry belongs to a study of blood T cell repertoires in COVID-19. At the level of the study: From T cells, B-cell-depleted T cells, or PBMCs came the material, which was cDNA or gDNA.

Per germline, CDR1 MNHEY and CDR2 SVGAGI. The CDR3 totals 16 residues. The V and J ends lost 2 bases and 1 base, in that order; junction bases with no gene match: 7. In the original processing: The authors estimated nucleated cell counts from reference gene primer amplification. TCRdb's copy holds only in-frame clones and misses some; the assay was immunoSEQ multiplex PCR. From that table come the V and J calls and clone size; the DNA was used to work out D and trimming. This table holds around 260,000 clones, more than 75% found once. The TCR was taken from a woman in her fifties or sixties with acute or convalescent COVID-19. This chain joins TRBV6-5 and TRBJ2-7; 8 bases are shared with TRBD2. The specimen was peripheral blood. The DNA for the CDR3 is TGTGCCAGCAGTTACAAGTCCGGGACTAGTTCCTACGAGCAGTACTTC. Encoded protein: CASSYKSGTSSYEQYF.